The sequence of this TCR beta chain was determined in a study of T cell responses to AZD1222 COVID-19 vaccine. CDR3 size: 14 residues. Germline trimming cut 3 bases from V and 3 bases from J; bases unmatched to any gene: 7. Germline assignment: CDR1 SQVTM and CDR2 ANQGSEA. Data came from immunoSEQ multiplex PCR; TCRdb stores just in-frame clones and leaves some out. The sample has about 120,000 clones, more than 70% seen once. The receptor was isolated from an adult in good health. This specimen consisted of peripheral blood, obtained on day 0 of AZD1222 vaccination. The chain employs TRBV29-1 and TRBJ1-2, with 7 bases that match TRBD1. Written as DNA, the CDR3 is TGCAGCGTTGATGAAAGCGACAGGGACTATGGCTACACCTTC. This gives the protein CSVDESDRDYGYTF.